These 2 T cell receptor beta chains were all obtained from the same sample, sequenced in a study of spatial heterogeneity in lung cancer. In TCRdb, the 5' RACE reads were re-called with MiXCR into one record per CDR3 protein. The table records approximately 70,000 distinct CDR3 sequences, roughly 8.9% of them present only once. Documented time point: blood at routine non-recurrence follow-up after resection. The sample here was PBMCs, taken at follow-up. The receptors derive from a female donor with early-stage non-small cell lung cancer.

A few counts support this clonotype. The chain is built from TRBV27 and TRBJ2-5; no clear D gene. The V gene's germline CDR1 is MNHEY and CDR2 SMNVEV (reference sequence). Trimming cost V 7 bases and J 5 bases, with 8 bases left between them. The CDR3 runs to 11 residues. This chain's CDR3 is CASMTRETQYF. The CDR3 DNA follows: TGTGCCAGCATGACCAGGGAGACCCAGTACTTC.

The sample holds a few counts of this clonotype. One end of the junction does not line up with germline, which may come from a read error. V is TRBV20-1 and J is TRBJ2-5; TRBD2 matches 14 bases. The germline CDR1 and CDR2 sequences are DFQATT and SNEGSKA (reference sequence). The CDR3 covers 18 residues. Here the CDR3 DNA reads TGCAGTGCTAGAGATTCTGCCCCGGGACTAGCGGGAGCAGAGGCCCAGTACTTC. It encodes CSARDSAPGLAGAEAQYF.